The next 11 T cell receptor beta chains were all read from a single sample in a study of siplizumab effects on memory and regulatory T cells. This table comes from immunoSEQ multiplex PCR, and its TCRdb copy is limited to in-frame clones, with some not included. This table holds more than 95,000 clones, over 90% found once. Sample: Tregs sorted from blood. The source of these receptors is a human donor in good health.

This chain connects TRBV7-8 to TRBJ2-3, with 7 bases matching TRBD2. The junction had 4 bases not matched to a gene; V was cut back by 1 base and J by 0 bases. The germline V gene has CDR1 SGHVS and CDR2 FQNEAQ. There are 16 residues in the CDR3. CDR3: CASSLGGSGSTDTQYF. In nucleotides, the CDR3 is TGTGCCAGCAGCTTAGGCGGTAGCGGGAGCACAGATACGCAGTATTTT.

The chain couples TRBV15 to TRBJ1-2; 7 positions agree with TRBD1. From germline, CDR1 is LNHNV and CDR2 YYDKDF (reference sequence). Trimming cost V 3 bases and J 3 bases; bases outside gene matches: 7. The CDR3 is made up of 15 amino acids. The CDR3 DNA is TGTGCCACCAGCAGCCCGGGACAGAGACACTATGGCTACACCTTC. Residues: CATSSPGQRHYGYTF.

The chain carries TRBV5-1 and TRBJ1-2; possible D gene TRBD1, 6 bases. Looked up from germline, CDR1 is SGHRS and CDR2 is YFSETQ. The V and J ends lost 5 bases and 2 bases respectively, with 10 bases between them. This CDR3 is built from 13 residues. In nucleotides, the CDR3 is TGCGCCAGCAGGATGGGGGGCAACTATGGCTACACCTTC. It is translated as CASRMGGNYGYTF.

This clone was picked up one time. The chain uses TRBV19 and TRBJ2-4; D might be TRBD1 or TRBD2, each matching 5 bases. The CDR3 loop spans 13 amino acids. Germline V gene sequence: CDR1 LNHDA, CDR2 SQIVND (reference sequence). The ends were cut back, 6 bases at V and 4 bases at J, with 10 bases in the middle. In nucleotides, the CDR3 is TGTGCCAGTAGGCCGGGACCGAAAAACATTCAGTACTTC. It encodes CASRPGPKNIQYF.

V is TRBV6-5 and J is TRBJ1-2, with D perhaps matching TRBD1 (5 bases). In germline, CDR1 is MNHEY, CDR2 SVGAGI. V was trimmed by 2 bases and J by 3 bases, leaving 7 bases between them. The CDR3 consists of 13 residues. DNA for the CDR3: TGTGCCAGCAGTTACGTAGGGGACTATGGCTACACCTTC. Encoded protein: CASSYVGDYGYTF.

The rearrangement joins TRBV25-1 to TRBJ1-6; 7 bases line up with TRBD1. The J segment lost 8 bases and the V segment lost 1 base, leaving 2 bases of the junction unmatched. Germline V gene data show CDR1 as MGHDK and CDR2 as SYGVNS. The CDR3 extends over 14 amino acids. The CDR3 DNA sequence: TGTGCCAGCAGTGAATGGGACAGCTATTCACCCCTCCACTTT. It translates to CASSEWDSYSPLHF.

This clone has a single count. The chain uses TRBV30 and TRBJ2-5; 11 bases line up with TRBD2. The CDR3 runs 14 residues. Germline V lookup: CDR1 GTSNPN, CDR2 SVGIG (reference sequence). After removal of 4 bases from V and 5 bases from J, the junction contained 6 bases not matched to a gene. The CDR3 loop reads CAWTVASGGETQYF. The CDR3, as DNA: TGTGCCTGGACAGTGGCTAGCGGGGGGGAGACCCAGTACTTC.

V and J are TRBV13 and TRBJ2-5; D uncertain. CDR1 and CDR2 from the germline V gene are PRHDT and FYEKMQ (reference sequence). The CDR3 length is 15 residues. V dropped 4 bases and J dropped 1 base, with 13 bases sitting between them. The CDR3 spells CASSSRADAQETQYF. For the CDR3, the DNA is TGTGCCAGCAGCTCAAGAGCAGACGCCCAAGAGACCCAGTACTTC.

The genes are TRBV6-1 and TRBJ2-7; 11 bases align to TRBD2. Germline V lookup: CDR1 MNHNS, CDR2 SASEGT. This CDR3 region has 13 residues. The V and J ends lost 6 bases and 13 bases, in that order; junction bases with no gene match: 11. CDR3 DNA sequence: TGTGCCAGCAGGGGGGGACTAGCGGCGTGGCAATACTTC. It codes for CASRGGLAAWQYF.

The V and J genes are TRBV4-3 and TRBJ1-3; 8 bases line up with TRBD1. CDR3 length: 16 amino acids. Losses at the gene ends were 1 base for V and 4 bases for J; bases not matched to a gene: 6. CDR1 is LGHNA, CDR2 YSLEER, per germline. CDR3 sequence (DNA): TGCGCCAGCAGCCAAGCATTTACAGGGGGAGGAAACACCATATATTTT. Translated: CASSQAFTGGGNTIYF.

The chain links TRBV7-9 to TRBJ2-7; D is unresolved. Germline CDR1 reads SEHNR; CDR2 reads FQNEAQ (reference sequence). V dropped 3 bases and J dropped 5 bases, with 5 bases sitting between them. The CDR3 is 11 amino acids. This chain's CDR3 is CASSFPDEQYF. CDR3 bases: TGTGCCAGCAGCTTTCCCGACGAGCAGTACTTC.